These 28 T cell receptor beta chains were all obtained from the same sample, sequenced in a study of early T cells in non-severe SARS-CoV-2 infection. TCRdb recomputed calls from the 5' RACE reads with MiXCR, one row per CDR3 protein. Among 84,000 or so distinct CDR3 sequences listed, 14% were seen once. Sequenced sample: whole blood. All receptors come from an adult who was a healthcare worker with PCR-confirmed SARS-CoV-2 infection or an uninfected control (not recorded which).

In its sample, this clonotype was seen a few times. J is TRBJ1-2 and V is TRBV25-1, with a tentative D call TRBD1 (6 bases). This CDR3 spans 15 amino acids. Germline CDR1 is MGHDK and CDR2 is SYGVNS. Trimming removed 1 base at V and 8 bases at J, with 17 bases between. The CDR3 region has the DNA TGTGCCAGCAGTGAATCGGACAGATCTGCTAGAGGCTACACCTTC. The encoded protein is CASSESDRSARGYTF.

This clonotype was observed a single time. The rearrangement uses TRBV28 and TRBJ2-3; TRBD1 or TRBD2 may be the D gene (5 bases each). V lost 5 bases, J lost 5 bases, and 14 bases lay in between. Per the germline V gene, CDR1 is MDHEN and CDR2 is SYDVKM. The CDR3 is 14 residues long. The CDR3 DNA is TGTGCCAGCAGTGCCGGGGCTAGATTAGATACGCAGTATTTT. Amino acid sequence: CASSAGARLDTQYF.

This clonotype was picked up a small number of times. This chain joins TRBV5-1 and TRBJ2-3; 7 bases are shared with TRBD1. Looked up from germline, CDR1 is SGHRS and CDR2 is YFSETQ. CDR3 length: 16 residues. With V trimmed by 0 bases and J by 2 bases, 6 bases remained unmatched. The CDR3 DNA reads as TGCGCCAGCAGCTTGGAGAACAGGGGCTACACAGATACGCAGTATTTT. This translates into CASSLENRGYTDTQYF.

V is TRBV6-2 or TRBV6-3 and J is TRBJ2-1; 7 nucleotides align to TRBD2. J lost 6 bases, V lost 6 bases, and 5 bases had no gene match. Germline V gene sequence: CDR1 MNHEY, CDR2 SVGEGT. The CDR3 covers 13 residues. DNA of the CDR3: TGTGCCAGCAGCCGGGACTACCTCAATGAGCAGTTCTTC. Its protein is CASSRDYLNEQFF.

V gene TRBV7-9 combines with J gene TRBJ1-1; the D is unclear. In germline, CDR1 is SEHNR, CDR2 FQNEAQ (reference sequence). With 3 bases removed from V and 1 base from J, the gap between germline ends came to 6 bases. The CDR3 runs to 13 residues. The CDR3 loop reads CASSLDSNTEAFF. In nucleotides, the CDR3 is TGTGCCAGCAGCTTGGACTCGAACACTGAAGCTTTCTTT.

This clonotype has only a few counts. The chain recombines TRBV7-2 with TRBJ2-3, with D perhaps matching TRBD1 (6 bases). V lost 1 base and J 4 bases, leaving 12 bases between the germline ends. The germline CDR1 and CDR2 sequences are SGHTA and FQGNSA. This CDR3 is built from 15 residues. This CDR3 is CASSLDAAGADTQYF. DNA for the CDR3: TGTGCCAGCAGCTTAGATGCGGCAGGGGCAGATACGCAGTATTTT.

In this sample, this clonotype turned up many times. The CDR3 DNA follows: TGTGCCAGTACCGGGGGTGGAGATACGCAGTATTTT. Translated: CASTGGGDTQYF. The chain recombines TRBV19 with TRBJ2-3; TRBD2 might be the D (6 bases). Trimming took 7 bases from V and 5 from J, leaving 10 bases between them. The CDR3 sequence is 12 residues long. CDR1 is LNHDA and CDR2 is SQIVND in the germline V gene (reference sequence).

This clonotype showed up just a few times. The chain has TRBV6-2 or TRBV6-3 and TRBJ2-4, with D tentatively TRBD1 (6 bases). This CDR3 is 11 amino acids long. Germline-derived CDR1 and CDR2 are MNHEY and SVGEGT. CDR3 sequence (DNA): TGTGCAAGCGGACAGACCAACATTCAGTACTTC. As protein: CASGQTNIQYF.

This chain links TRBV14 with TRBJ2-5, with D hard to call. CDR1 is SGHDN, CDR2 FVKESK, per germline. Trimming left V 4 bases short and J 5 bases short, with 8 bases between. There are 12 residues in the CDR3. CDR3 region: CASSRGDETQYF. For the CDR3, the DNA is TGTGCCAGCAGCCGAGGCGATGAGACCCAGTACTTC.

This rearrangement joins TRBV6-2 or TRBV6-3 to TRBJ2-3, with 12 bases lining up with TRBD2. V lost 7 bases to trimming and J lost 2 bases; unmatched junction nucleotides: 7. The CDR3 is 16 residues long. CDR1 is MNHEY and CDR2 is SVGEGT in the germline V gene. As DNA, the CDR3 is TGTGCCAGCACCACCGGGACTAGCGGGTTCACAGATACGCAGTATTTT. It codes for CASTTGTSGFTDTQYF.

V usage is TRBV10-3 and J usage is TRBJ2-3; D ambiguous. Trimming removed 11 bases at V and 2 bases at J, with 17 bases between. Per germline, CDR1 ENHRY and CDR2 SYGVKD. CDR3 length: 14 amino acids. This CDR3 reads CASKDDQVTDTQYF. CDR3 nucleotide sequence: TGTGCCTCCAAAGACGATCAGGTCACAGATACGCAGTATTTT.

There are a few counts of this clonotype. For the CDR3, the DNA is TGTGCCAGCAGTTACAATAGCGGCCATAGCACAGATACGCAGTATTTT. Its protein is CASSYNSGHSTDTQYF. The chain is built from TRBV6-2 or TRBV6-3 and TRBJ2-3, with a possible D match to TRBD2 (6 bases). CDR3 length equals 16 residues. Germline lookup yields CDR1 MNHEY and CDR2 SVGEGT. V shed 2 bases and J shed 0 bases, with 12 bases lying between them.

Only a few counts were recorded for this clonotype. The rearrangement links TRBV7-8 to TRBJ2-6; D uncertain. The germline V gene encodes CDR1 SGHVS and CDR2 FQNEAQ. The CDR3 covers 16 residues. V shed 1 base and J shed 1 base, with 8 bases lying between them. The CDR3 DNA follows: TGTGCCAGCAGCTTAGACTACCAATCTGGGGCCAACGTCCTGACTTTC. Encoded protein: CASSLDYQSGANVLTF.

This rearrangement joins TRBV15 to TRBJ1-2; D may be TRBD1 (6 bases). This CDR3 spans 12 amino acids. Germline CDR1 reads LNHNV; CDR2 reads YYDKDF (reference sequence). Trimming left V 3 bases short and J 8 bases short, with 10 bases between. The CDR3 here is CATSRDSWGYTF. Written as DNA, the CDR3 is TGTGCCACCAGCAGGGACAGTTGGGGCTACACCTTC.

This clonotype was observed a handful of times. The V gene is TRBV12-3 or TRBV12-4, the J gene TRBJ1-1; D is perhaps TRBD1 (5 bases). V lost 3 bases to trimming and J lost 7 bases, with 18 bases between them. The CDR3 runs 15 residues. CDR3 sequence: CASSFCPLDTCEAFF. CDR3 coding DNA: TGTGCCAGCAGTTTTTGCCCTTTGGACACCTGTGAAGCTTTCTTT.

The CDR3 sequence is CASSLGGRYTEAFF. The CDR3 region has the DNA TGTGCCAGCAGCTTGGGAGGGAGGTACACTGAAGCTTTCTTT. The gene calls are TRBV5-4 and TRBJ1-1, with D hard to call. CDR1 and CDR2 from the germline V gene are SGHNT and YYREEE (reference sequence). The CDR3 is 14 amino acids. Trimming shortened V by 0 bases and J by 3 bases, and 9 bases separated the two germline ends.

This clonotype occurred a few times. The chain carries TRBV5-1 and TRBJ2-2; 11 bases are shared with TRBD1. The ends lost 3 bases at V and 5 bases at J; junction bases unmatched: 3. This CDR3 has 15 amino acids. Germline CDR1 is SGHRS and CDR2 is YFSETQ. The CDR3, as DNA: TGCGCCAGCAGCTCGGGGACAGGGGGGACCGGGGAGCTGTTTTTT. Amino acid sequence: CASSSGTGGTGELFF.

The chain has TRBV5-1 and TRBJ2-2, with TRBD2 identical over 8 bases. The CDR3 is made up of 16 amino acids. With 4 bases clipped from V and 0 bases from J, the junction kept 5 bases outside the gene matches. Germline V lookup: CDR1 SGHRS, CDR2 YFSETQ. The DNA for the CDR3 is TGCGCCAGCAGCCACCGGGGGGGCGCGAACACCGGGGAGCTGTTTTTT. Its translation is CASSHRGGANTGELFF.

Regarding this clonotype: The junction does not match germline at one end; this may be a read error. The rearrangement joins TRBV4-1 to TRBJ1-5; a weak D match, TRBD1 (5 bases). Germline V gene sequence: CDR1 MGHRA, CDR2 YSYEKL. This CDR3 has 15 amino acids. CDR3 bases: TGCGCCAGCGGCCATCGGCAGGGCCAACTCCAGCCCCAGCATTTT. Translated, it gives CASGHRQGQLQPQHF.

The chain couples TRBV20-1 to TRBJ2-3, with a tentative D call TRBD1 (6 bases). V was clipped by 5 bases and J by 2 bases, with 14 bases between them. The germline V gene encodes CDR1 DFQATT and CDR2 SNEGSKA (reference sequence). The CDR3 has 14 amino acids. This CDR3 reads CSAARTAHTDTQYF. The CDR3 DNA reads TGCAGTGCTGCTCGGACAGCCCACACAGATACGCAGTATTTT.

This clonotype has more than one count but fewer than ten. The chain links TRBV2 to TRBJ2-3, with TRBD1 as a possible D gene (6 bases). The germline CDR1 and CDR2 sequences are SNHLY and FYNNEI. The ends were cut back, 6 bases at V and 3 bases at J, with 13 bases in the middle. The CDR3 runs 14 residues. CDR3 nucleotide sequence: TGTGCCAGCAGAAACCAGGGGTGGACAGATACGCAGTATTTT. It yields the protein CASRNQGWTDTQYF.

This chain links TRBV4-1 with TRBJ1-1, with TRBD1 matching 8 bases. There are 15 residues in the CDR3. With 1 base clipped from V and 5 bases from J, the junction kept 6 bases outside the gene matches. CDR1 is MGHRA and CDR2 is YSYEKL in the germline V gene. The CDR3 coding sequence is TGCGCCAGCAGCCAAGTTTTCGACAGGGGAACTGAAGCTTTCTTT. It translates to CASSQVFDRGTEAFF.

This clonotype was counted only a few times. V gene TRBV11-1 combines with J gene TRBJ2-7, with D perhaps TRBD2 (5 bases). CDR3 length: 13 amino acids. Germline values: CDR1 SGHAT, CDR2 FQDESV (reference sequence). Deletions cut 5 bases from V and 4 bases from J, with 12 bases between. The CDR3 here is CASSTPPGYEQYF. In DNA, the CDR3 is TGTGCCAGCAGCACCCCCCCGGGGTACGAGCAGTACTTC.

The chain uses TRBV28 and TRBJ2-1, with D perhaps TRBD2 (6 bases). The CDR3 has 14 amino acids. Germline V gene data show CDR1 as MDHEN and CDR2 as SYDVKM. V lost 7 bases, J lost 4 bases, and 14 bases lay in between. CDR3 DNA: TGTGCCAGCAAGAGCGCCCGGGGGTACAATGAGCAGTTCTTC. Translated: CASKSARGYNEQFF.

There are many counts of this clonotype. The chain couples TRBV11-2 to TRBJ1-2, with unresolved D. Trimming took off 0 bases at V and 8 bases at J, with 10 bases between the two ends. There are 13 residues in the CDR3. Looked up from germline, CDR1 is SGHAT and CDR2 is FQNNGV. The CDR3 loop reads CASSLEGPWGYTF. In DNA, the CDR3 is TGTGCCAGCAGCTTAGAAGGTCCTTGGGGCTACACCTTC.

V usage is TRBV18 and J usage is TRBJ2-1, with 9 bases matching TRBD1. The CDR3 totals 15 residues. The ends lost 3 bases at V and 2 bases at J; junction bases unmatched: 2. The germline V gene has CDR1 KGHSH and CDR2 LQKENI. CDR3 nucleotides: TGTGCCAGCTCACCTCGGGACAGGGCCTACAATGAGCAGTTCTTC. Amino acid sequence: CASSPRDRAYNEQFF.

The rearrangement uses TRBV20-1 and TRBJ1-5; D perhaps matches TRBD1 (5 bases). The V gene's germline CDR1 is DFQATT and CDR2 SNEGSKA (reference sequence). Trimming shortened V by 6 bases and J by 4 bases, and 13 bases separated the two germline ends. This CDR3 spans 13 amino acids. The CDR3 bases are TGCAGTGCCTTTTCCCGGGGGAATCAGCCCCAGCATTTT. This gives the protein CSAFSRGNQPQHF.

This clonotype has at least ten counts. The chain employs TRBV12-3 or TRBV12-4 and TRBJ1-4, with TRBD1 as a possible D gene (6 bases). Trimming left V 11 bases short and J 0 bases short, with 16 bases between. The CDR3 has 15 amino acids. CDR3 in DNA: TGTGCCGAGCGGGACAAACCACCAACTAATGAAAAACTGTTTTTT. Translating gives CAERDKPPTNEKLFF.